This note documents a single T cell receptor beta chain sequence. No cognate antigen has been identified for it. The sample holds no much larger clone one base away, and base qualities are not on file. TCR CDR3 regions were amplified from genomic DNA by multiplex PCR using the deep immunoSEQ assay. For each cell subset, the extracted genomic DNA was distributed evenly across all wells of several immunoSEQ 96-well plates, and each plate served as one replicate. Each replicate PCR for sorted subsets received around 210 ng genomic DNA, equal to about 30,000 T cell genomes. Purified libraries were measured with a Qubit 3.0 fluorometer, size-checked on a Bioanalyzer 2100, and measured again with the KAPA Library Quantification kit. Every immunoSEQ 96-well plate was sequenced on a dedicated single-read 150-cycle Illumina NextSeq 550 flow cell. The published analysis was carried out like this. Because only junctional sequences without quality scores were contained in the immunoSEQ output, filtering matching that applied to full-length reads could not be performed. To assign V/J genes and CDR3, sequences were annotated against IMGT germline references using PyIR, a Python wrapper for IgBLAST v1.9. Reads were removed for weak V/J assignments (E-value above 1e-6), missing CDR3, stop codons, out-of-frame junctions, or ambiguous translated residues. V3J clonotypes were defined by identical inferred V gene, J gene, and CDR3 amino acid sequence. To compute the percentage overlap between repertoires, the number of shared unique clonotypes was divided by the size of the smaller repertoire. RTK rarefaction, the Chao1 estimator, and Recon v2.1 estimates of unobserved clonotypes were used to assess repertoire richness. OLGA was used to compute generation probabilities for all TCRbeta clonotypes that the gDNA method yielded from a handful of donors. TCRdb retrieved this table from immuneACCESS and kept in-frame rearrangements only. Not all clones are present; in checked studies, unresolved V genes account for under half, and no reason is known for the remainder. For V, J and clone size, that table is used; D and trimming come from the DNA. The sample profile shows about 2.1 million clones; roughly 95% of them were found once. Approximately 1.6% of the sample is taken by the ten largest.

The data were taken from a study of shared clonotypes between healthy human individuals (dated by TCRdb to the early 2020s). About the investigation overall: Three men and a couple of women, aged 18 to 49 years, made up the cohort. Per donor, three plates each were used for CD4 naive and CD4 memory, two for CD8 naive, and one for CD8 memory. The study deeply sequenced blood TCR repertoires of about 5 healthy adults to estimate repertoire size and the extent of clonotype sharing between individuals. To increase sequencing depth and limit assay-specific biases, different laboratories used diverse techniques to prepare libraries and sequence TCR repertoires. Per donor, leukapheresis produced somewhere between about 0.94 and 9 billion PBMCs. Beyond this particular receptor, the publication reports: Because the study included only a small number of donors, the genetic and exposure-history diversity represented was limited. Pairwise subsampling led to the expectation that sequencing depth would affect the degree of clonotype sharing among donors. About 4.5% of naive CD4, roughly 3.5% of naive CD8, roughly 2.5% of memory CD4, and approximately 0.4% of memory CD8 clonotypes were shared across a few donors. Higher generation probabilities were observed for clonotypes shared by all four sorted-subset donors than for non-shared clonotypes. Naive subsets generally had larger estimated clonotype richness than memory subsets did. Sampling was restricted to blood, and TCR repertoires in tissues likely differ from the TCR repertoires found in blood. Incomplete sequencing was indicated by rarefaction of sorted-subset datasets, despite the large sequencing depth.

V gives up 3 bases and J gives up 0 bases, and the segment between their germline ends measures 11 bases. According to the germline V gene, CDR1 reads ENHRY and CDR2 reads SYGVKD. From the cysteine up to the phenylalanine, the CDR3 has a length of 15 residues. Only the CDR3 part of the read is kept: 45 bases, read in frame from the first base. CD8 naive samples were obtained by positive selection for CCR7 among CD45RO-negative cells, yielding a CD45RA+CCR7+ population from which TemRA cells were excluded. The donors were healthy, HIV-negative adults who had no recently reported acute infections or vaccinations. Every donor was a Caucasian adult living in Nashville, Tennessee, USA. After blood collection by leukapheresis, PBMCs were isolated using Ficoll-Histopaque density gradient centrifugation and then cryopreserved in the vapor phase of liquid nitrogen. Analytical flow cytometry was used to check the purity and quantity of every magnetically sorted T cell population. From each sorted fraction, genomic DNA was isolated and quantified by UV absorbance on a Nanodrop 2000c.

Sequencing was done on a sample of naive CD8+ T cells from PBMCs. In the paper's terms, the cell subset or site label means: CD45RA+CCR7+. This chain joins TRBV10-3 to TRBJ1-2, with TRBD1 perhaps the D gene, on 6 matching bases. This receptor was taken from a man between 18 and 29 years old in good health. Some clones in this sample may be carry-over from other donors' samples. The base sequence is TGTGCCATCAGTGATAGGGGGGAAACTAACTATGGCTACACCTTC. It encodes CAISDRGETNYGYTF.